One and the same sample provided the 29 T cell receptor beta chains below, sequenced in a study of cytomegalovirus exposure and HLA in healthy donors. Clones were sequenced by immunoSEQ multiplex PCR, and TCRdb holds only the in-frame ones, with some missing. The sample has 150,000 to 200,000 clones, about 80% seen once. Sequenced sample: PBMCs. The receptors originated from a man aged 18 to 29 in good health and CMV-seropositive.

The chain carries TRBV2 and TRBJ1-1; D unresolved. Trimming shortened V by 3 bases and J by 4 bases, and 6 bases separated the two germline ends. CDR1 is SNHLY and CDR2 is FYNNEI in the germline V gene. The CDR3 length is 12 residues. DNA for the CDR3: TGTGCCAGCAGTGAGGCAGGCACTGAAGCTTTCTTT. Encoded protein: CASSEAGTEAFF.

This clone was picked up one time. The CDR3 sequence is CASSPRGRGEAFF. CDR3 DNA sequence: TGTGCCAGCAGCCCGCGGGGTCGAGGTGAAGCTTTCTTT. The V call is TRBV7-3, the J call TRBJ1-1; D remains ambiguous. Per the germline V gene, CDR1 is SGHTA and CDR2 is FQGTGA. CDR3 length: 13 amino acids. Trimming left V 5 bases short and J 7 bases short, with 14 bases between.

The chain recombines TRBV9 with TRBJ2-1; 7 nucleotides agree with TRBD2. The CDR3 loop spans 15 amino acids. The germline V gene encodes CDR1 SGDLS and CDR2 YYNGEE. Trimming at V came to 2 bases and at J to 9 bases, leaving 11 bases not matched to a gene. The CDR3 nucleotides read TGTGCCAGCAGCGTGCTAGCGGAAGGAGGTCCTGAGCAGTTCTTC. Its protein product is CASSVLAEGGPEQFF.

CDR3 residues: CASSDRTGGSYEQYF. The CDR3 nucleotides read TGTGCCAGCAGTGACCGGACAGGGGGCTCCTACGAGCAGTACTTC. The V and J genes are TRBV6-1 and TRBJ2-7, with 10 nucleotides matching TRBD1. This CDR3 has 15 amino acids. In germline, CDR1 is MNHNS, CDR2 SASEGT. J gave up 0 bases and V 3 bases, and 2 bases lay outside the gene matches.

This clone was recorded once. The CDR3 is CASSLGQGAIQPQHF. The CDR3 DNA reads as TGCGCCAGCAGCCTAGGACAGGGGGCGATTCAGCCCCAGCATTTT. This chain uses TRBV5-1 with TRBJ1-5; 11 bases fit TRBD1. Germline CDR1 SGHRS, CDR2 YFSETQ. This CDR3 is 15 amino acids long. The junction had 6 bases not matched to a gene; V was cut back by 4 bases and J by 6 bases.

This chain uses TRBV11-2 with TRBJ1-2; 8 positions agree with TRBD1. The CDR3 has 15 residues. The V segment lost 4 bases and the J segment 3 bases; nucleotides outside the gene matches: 7. The germline gives CDR1 SGHAT, CDR2 FQNNGV. DNA of the CDR3: TGTGCCAGCAGCTCTAATCCCAGGGGGCACTATGGCTACACCTTC. Amino acid sequence: CASSSNPRGHYGYTF.

J is TRBJ2-5 and V is TRBV27; weak D call: TRBD2 (6 bases). Germline V lookup: CDR1 MNHEY, CDR2 SMNVEV (reference sequence). The CDR3 runs to 15 residues. The ends were cut back, 5 bases at V and 4 bases at J, with 17 bases in the middle. DNA of the CDR3: TGTGCCAGCAGTCGTCCACCGGGACTCTCAGAGACCCAGTACTTC. It specifies CASSRPPGLSETQYF.

This rearrangement joins TRBV9 to TRBJ2-7; 9 bases align to TRBD1. J gave up 2 bases and V 3 bases, and 3 bases lay outside the gene matches. The CDR3 consists of 14 residues. Germline V gene lookup returns CDR1 SGDLS and CDR2 YYNGEE. CDR3 DNA sequence: TGTGCCAGCAGCGGAGGGACAGGGACCTACGAGCAGTACTTC. Amino acid sequence: CASSGGTGTYEQYF.

V usage is TRBV2 and J usage is TRBJ1-4; 10 positions agree with TRBD1. This CDR3 has 15 amino acids. Germline CDR1 and CDR2: SNHLY and FYNNEI. The J segment lost 7 bases and the V segment lost 6 bases, leaving 8 bases of the junction unmatched. CDR3 coding DNA: TGTGCCAGCAGCCCCCAAGGACAGGGGGGTGAAAAACTGTTTTTT. This encodes CASSPQGQGGEKLFF.

This clone was detected a few times. The gene calls are TRBV10-3 and TRBJ2-3; D might be TRBD2 (6 bases). CDR3 length: 14 residues. V was shortened by 10 bases and J by 0 bases, with 14 bases between the two germline ends. Germline V gene lookup returns CDR1 ENHRY and CDR2 SYGVKD. The CDR3 region has the DNA TGTGCCACCGGGAGCGGAGGGAGCACAGATACGCAGTATTTT. Protein: CATGSGGSTDTQYF.

CDR3 sequence (DNA): TGTGCCAGCAGCTCCTCTGTAGCGGGAGGGGAGCAGTACTTC. Translated: CASSSSVAGGEQYF. This chain connects TRBV7-2 to TRBJ2-7; the match to TRBD2 covers 11 bases. Per germline, CDR1 SGHTA and CDR2 FQGNSA. V lost 4 bases and J lost 7; bases outside the gene matches: 6. This CDR3 spans 14 amino acids.

The J gene is TRBJ2-4, the V gene TRBV27; 9 bases match TRBD1. There are 16 residues in the CDR3. With 7 bases clipped from V and 2 bases from J, the junction kept 9 bases outside the gene matches. Germline V lookup: CDR1 MNHEY, CDR2 SMNVEV (reference sequence). CDR3 loop: CASTAGQGTPKNIQYF. The DNA for the CDR3 is TGTGCCAGCACCGCGGGACAGGGTACGCCCAAAAACATTCAGTACTTC.

The chain uses TRBV28 and TRBJ2-1; 9 bases agree with TRBD1. Germline CDR1 and CDR2: MDHEN and SYDVKM. V lost 1 base to trimming and J lost 6 bases; unmatched junction nucleotides: 7. The CDR3 is made up of 16 amino acids. The CDR3 DNA follows: TGTGCCAGCAGTTTATCCGGACAGGGGATGTCCAATGAGCAGTTCTTC. It translates to CASSLSGQGMSNEQFF.

This clone was counted a single time. The chain links TRBV6-5 to TRBJ2-5, with 8 bases matching TRBD1. The CDR3 is 13 amino acids. After removal of 5 bases from V and 5 bases from J, the junction contained 4 bases not matched to a gene. Germline V gives CDR1 MNHEY, CDR2 SVGAGI. CDR3 sequence reads: CASSIRGRETQYF. Written as DNA, the CDR3 is TGTGCCAGCAGTATCAGGGGGCGGGAGACCCAGTACTTC.

This chain links TRBV18 with TRBJ1-1; TRBD1 is a possible D gene (5 bases). Germline assignment: CDR1 KGHSH and CDR2 LQKENI. Trimming left V 5 bases short and J 1 base short, with 11 bases between. The length of the CDR3 is 14 residues. This CDR3 is CASSLSTANTEAFF. The CDR3 DNA reads TGTGCCAGCTCATTGTCGACAGCGAACACTGAAGCTTTCTTT.

The chain uses TRBV28 and TRBJ1-4; 7 bases are a match to TRBD1. Germline assignment: CDR1 MDHEN and CDR2 SYDVKM. This CDR3 comprises 15 residues. The V gene end was trimmed by 5 bases and the J gene end by 7 bases; junction bases not matched to a gene: 10. The CDR3 protein is CASSGRQGRSEKLFF. The CDR3 region has the DNA TGTGCCAGCAGTGGACGACAGGGACGGAGTGAAAAACTGTTTTTT.

The rearrangement uses TRBV6-1 and TRBJ2-1; TRBD2 matches at 11 bases. The CDR3 has 16 residues. V was pared by 3 bases and J by 10 bases, with 11 bases of the junction left unmatched. Germline lookup yields CDR1 MNHNS and CDR2 SASEGT. CDR3 DNA: TGTGCCAGCAGTGATGGACTAGCGGGCGTAGCGTGGGAGCAGTTCTTC. The encoded protein is CASSDGLAGVAWEQFF.

The chain combines TRBV19 with TRBJ2-7; a possible D gene is TRBD1 (5 bases). Germline V gene lookup returns CDR1 LNHDA and CDR2 SQIVND (reference sequence). V lost 1 base and J lost 7, with 17 bases in between. This CDR3 comprises 15 residues. The CDR3 is CASSIASRVLGEQYF. The CDR3 DNA follows: TGTGCCAGTAGTATAGCATCCAGGGTGCTGGGTGAGCAGTACTTC. Combining the CDR3 with reference TRBV19 and TRBJ2-7 gives the whole variable domain DGGITQSPKYLFRKEGQNVTLSCEQNLNHDAMYWYRQDPGQGLRLIYYSQIVNDFQKGDIAEGYSVSREKKESFPLTVTSAQKNPTAFYLCASSIASRVLGEQYFGPGTRLTVT.

V and J are TRBV5-6 and TRBJ1-5, with 10 positions matching TRBD1. J lost 6 bases, V lost 4 bases, and 4 bases had no gene match. The CDR3 runs 14 residues. Germline CDR1 and CDR2: SGHDT and YYEEEE. The CDR3 DNA sequence: TGTGCCAGCAGCCCGGGACAGGGGTTTCAGCCCCAGCATTTT. Amino acids: CASSPGQGFQPQHF.

The genes are TRBV7-6 and TRBJ2-7; 8 bases are shared with TRBD1. The J segment lost 1 base and the V segment lost 5 bases, leaving 7 bases of the junction unmatched. The CDR3 is 15 amino acids. Germline V gene lookup returns CDR1 SGHVS and CDR2 FNYEAQ. The CDR3 DNA reads as TGTGCCAGCAGCCCAGGGGGCAGCGGATCCTACGAGCAGTACTTC. This translates into CASSPGGSGSYEQYF. The full variable domain, with the rest looked up from reference TRBV7-6 and TRBJ2-7, is GAGVSQSPRYKVTKRGQDVALRCDPISGHVSLYWYRQALGQGPEFLTYFNYEAQQDKSGLPNDRFSAERPEGSISTLTIQRTEQRDSAMYRCASSPGGSGSYEQYFGPGTRLTVT.

The CDR3 bases are TGCAGCGTCTCGGGACAGTTGGCCTTCTATGGCTACACCTTC. Encoded protein: CSVSGQLAFYGYTF. The rearrangement links TRBV29-1 to TRBJ1-2; 7 positions match TRBD1. J was trimmed by 4 bases and V by 6 bases; bases with no gene match: 11. The CDR3 is made up of 14 amino acids. The germline V gene encodes CDR1 SQVTM and CDR2 ANQGSEA.

As DNA, the CDR3 is TGCGCCAGCAGCTTGGGGGACAGGGGGCACTATGGCTACACCTTC. This sequence encodes CASSLGDRGHYGYTF. The V gene is TRBV5-1, the J gene TRBJ1-2, with TRBD1 identical over 12 bases. The CDR3 has 15 residues. Looked up from germline, CDR1 is SGHRS and CDR2 is YFSETQ. The ends lost 0 bases at V and 3 bases at J; junction bases unmatched: 0. The complete variable domain, with remaining parts taken from reference TRBV5-1 and TRBJ1-2, reads KAGVTQTPRYLIKTRGQQVTLSCSPISGHRSVSWYQQTPGQGLQFLFEYFSETQRNKGNFPGRFSGRQFSNSRSEMNVSTLELGDSALYLCASSLGDRGHYGYTFGSGTRLTVV.

The chain combines TRBV9 with TRBJ2-1; D might be TRBD2 (6 bases). In germline, CDR1 is SGDLS, CDR2 YYNGEE. This CDR3 is 13 amino acids long. Trimming took off 1 base at V and 6 bases at J, with 8 bases between the two ends. The CDR3 DNA reads as TGTGCCAGCAGCGTACCGGGACTCAATGAGCAGTTCTTC. It translates to CASSVPGLNEQFF.

This chain uses TRBV15 with TRBJ2-7; D possibly corresponds to TRBD2 (6 bases). There are 13 residues in the CDR3. With 5 bases removed from V and 2 bases from J, the gap between germline ends came to 10 bases. Germline CDR1 is LNHNV and CDR2 is YYDKDF (reference sequence). The CDR3 coding sequence is TGTGCCACCAGCGTGGGAGGCACCTACGAGCAGTACTTC. This encodes CATSVGGTYEQYF.

This clone has more than one count but fewer than ten. The J gene is TRBJ2-7, the V gene TRBV27, with 9 bases fitting TRBD1. The CDR3 spans 14 residues. CDR1 is MNHEY, CDR2 SMNVEV, per germline (reference sequence). The V segment lost 4 bases and the J segment 5 bases; nucleotides outside the gene matches: 6. CDR3 protein: CASSYRGQVDEQYF. The CDR3, as DNA: TGTGCCAGCAGTTACAGGGGGCAAGTCGACGAGCAGTACTTC.

The J gene is TRBJ2-7, the V gene TRBV5-1; 10 nucleotides agree with TRBD1. The CDR3 extends over 16 amino acids. Unmatched junction bases numbered 9, after V lost 0 bases and J lost 6 bases. The germline V gene has CDR1 SGHRS and CDR2 YFSETQ. In DNA, the CDR3 is TGCGCCAGCAGCTTGGGGTCAGGGACAGGGGACGGCGAGCAGTACTTC. Translation: CASSLGSGTGDGEQYF. Full variable domain (rest looked up from reference TRBV5-1 and TRBJ2-7): KAGVTQTPRYLIKTRGQQVTLSCSPISGHRSVSWYQQTPGQGLQFLFEYFSETQRNKGNFPGRFSGRQFSNSRSEMNVSTLELGDSALYLCASSLGSGTGDGEQYFGPGTRLTVT.

The CDR3 nucleotides are TGTGCCAGCAGCTTAGGAGGGACTAGCGGTCGGGATACGCAGTATTTT. Its translation: CASSLGGTSGRDTQYF. The J gene is TRBJ2-3, the V gene TRBV7-9; 11 nucleotides line up with TRBD2. Unmatched junction bases numbered 6, after V lost 1 base and J lost 6 bases. The germline V gene encodes CDR1 SEHNR and CDR2 FQNEAQ (reference sequence). This CDR3 is built from 16 residues.

This sequence joins TRBV19 and TRBJ1-2; unclear D gene. Per germline, CDR1 LNHDA and CDR2 SQIVND (reference sequence). The CDR3 has 10 amino acids. Deletions cut 3 bases from V and 8 bases from J, with 4 bases between. For the CDR3, the DNA is TGTGCCAGTAGTATGAGCGGCTACACCTTC. Translated, it gives CASSMSGYTF. Full variable domain (outside the CDR3, taken from reference TRBV19 and TRBJ1-2): DGGITQSPKYLFRKEGQNVTLSCEQNLNHDAMYWYRQDPGQGLRLIYYSQIVNDFQKGDIAEGYSVSREKKESFPLTVTSAQKNPTAFYLCASSMSGYTFGSGTRLTVV.

The J gene is TRBJ2-7, the V gene TRBV7-6; 11 nucleotides align to TRBD1. Per germline, CDR1 SGHVS and CDR2 FNYEAQ. The V gene end was trimmed by 5 bases and the J gene end by 7 bases; junction bases not matched to a gene: 10. The CDR3 extends over 15 amino acids. This chain's CDR3 is CASSGHGQGAREQYF. The CDR3, as DNA: TGTGCCAGCAGCGGACACGGACAGGGGGCACGGGAGCAGTACTTC.